These 8 T cell receptor beta chains were all obtained from the same sample, sequenced in a study of blood T cell repertoires in COVID-19. Assay used: immunoSEQ multiplex PCR; TCRdb lists only in-frame clones, some missing. The table lists 150,000 to 200,000 clones, roughly 77% of them singletons. The sample taken for sequencing was peripheral blood. Receptors originate from a man in his 70s with active or convalescent COVID-19.

The chain carries TRBV6-5 and TRBJ1-5; D might be TRBD1 (6 bases). This CDR3 contains 14 residues. Trimming took 2 bases from V and 4 from J, leaving 9 bases between them. CDR1 is MNHEY, CDR2 SVGAGI, per germline. CDR3 sequence reads: CASSYRGWNQPQHF. The CDR3 bases are TGTGCCAGCAGTTACAGGGGGTGGAATCAGCCCCAGCATTTT.

The V and J genes are TRBV5-1 and TRBJ2-1; 7 nucleotides agree with TRBD1. The CDR3 covers 15 residues. Germline CDR1 is SGHRS and CDR2 is YFSETQ. V shed 2 bases and J 6 bases; nucleotides not matched to a gene: 8. CDR3 nucleotide sequence: TGCGCCAGCAGCTTAGGAGACAGGGAGCCCAATGAGCAGTTCTTC. Its translation: CASSLGDREPNEQFF.

The genes are TRBV7-2 and TRBJ2-2, with TRBD2 matching over 10 bases. V was pared by 6 bases and J by 4 bases, with 8 bases of the junction left unmatched. Per the germline V gene, CDR1 is SGHTA and CDR2 is FQGNSA. The CDR3 extends over 16 amino acids. This CDR3 is CASSPRTSGPTGELFF. The CDR3 nucleotides read TGTGCCAGCAGTCCCAGGACTAGCGGACCCACCGGGGAGCTGTTTTTT.

The genes are TRBV7-2 and TRBJ1-2, with D perhaps TRBD1 (6 bases). CDR3 size: 16 residues. V was pared by 5 bases and J by 0 bases, with 16 bases between. CDR1 SGHTA and CDR2 FQGNSA come from the germline V gene. For the CDR3, the DNA is TGTGCCAGCAGCCCCCAGACAGGAAGAGCTAACTATGGCTACACCTTC. As protein: CASSPQTGRANYGYTF.

This clone has more than one count but fewer than ten. The chain employs TRBV5-5 and TRBJ1-2, with unresolved D. From germline, CDR1 is SGHKS and CDR2 YYEKEE (reference sequence). Trimming took 4 bases from V and 1 from J, leaving 5 bases between them. CDR3 length: 12 residues. CDR3 amino acids: CASSRGNYGYTF. CDR3 coding DNA: TGTGCCAGCAGCAGAGGTAACTATGGCTACACCTTC.

This clone showed up just once. The J gene is TRBJ2-7, the V gene TRBV28; 9 bases map to TRBD1. CDR3 size: 14 residues. With 5 bases clipped from V and 3 bases from J, the junction kept 5 bases outside the gene matches. Looked up from germline, CDR1 is MDHEN and CDR2 is SYDVKM. The CDR3 sequence: CASSGTGSLYEQYF. CDR3 nucleotides: TGTGCCAGCAGTGGGACAGGGAGCCTCTACGAGCAGTACTTC.

The rearrangement joins TRBV11-2 to TRBJ2-3; a possible D gene is TRBD1 (5 bases). Trimming removed 6 bases at V and 6 bases at J, with 16 bases between. The CDR3 has 14 residues. Germline V gene lookup returns CDR1 SGHAT and CDR2 FQNNGV. The CDR3 sequence: CASSLHPRADTQYF. For the CDR3, the DNA is TGTGCCAGCAGTTTACACCCCAGGGCCGATACGCAGTATTTT.

The chain joins TRBV5-4 to TRBJ1-2, with 7 bases that match TRBD1. Germline V gene lookup returns CDR1 SGHNT and CDR2 YYREEE (reference sequence). The CDR3 runs 15 residues. The trim removed 2 bases at V and 0 bases at J, leaving 4 bases unmatched. CDR3 bases: TGTGCCAGCAGCTTATCCGGGACAGCTAACTATGGCTACACCTTC. This gives the protein CASSLSGTANYGYTF.